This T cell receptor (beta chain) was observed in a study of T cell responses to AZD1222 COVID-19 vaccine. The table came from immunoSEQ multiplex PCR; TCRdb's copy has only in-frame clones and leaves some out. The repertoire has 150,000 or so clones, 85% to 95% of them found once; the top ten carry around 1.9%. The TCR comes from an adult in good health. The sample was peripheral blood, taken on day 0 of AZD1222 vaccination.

The CDR3 DNA sequence: TGCGCCAGCGGCCGGGACCATAGCACAGATACGCAGTATTTT. Amino acids: CASGRDHSTDTQYF. V gene TRBV5-1 combines with J gene TRBJ2-3; D tentatively reads TRBD1 or TRBD2 (5 bases each). The ends were cut back, 7 bases at V and 0 bases at J, with 12 bases in the middle. The CDR3 spans 14 residues. Germline V CDR1 and CDR2: SGHRS, YFSETQ.